The rows below give T cell receptor beta chains drawn from one sample of a study of T cell responses to AZD1222 COVID-19 vaccine. Profiled with immunoSEQ multiplex PCR; TCRdb holds only in-frame clones, not every one. The sample lists 95,000 to 100,000 clones; about nine tenths were seen once. This specimen was peripheral blood, taken on day 0 of AZD1222 vaccination. These receptors all come from an adult in good health. The CDR3 runs from the conserved cysteine through the conserved F or W. D genes are given only for firm matches. For some rows the clone size is stated as once, few or many, or as a class when expanded; others skip it.

>.|TRBV3-1/TRBV3-2|TRBJ1-6|.
CASSQDRVGSPLHF
TGTGCCAGCAGCCAAGACAGGGTCGGGTCACCCCTCCACTTT
>.|TRBV7-9|TRBJ1-5|.
CASSRGTAENQPQHF
TGTGCCAGCAGCCGTGGGACGGCGGAGAATCAGCCCCAGCATTTT
>.|TRBV5-1|TRBJ1-1|.
CASSYETIPEAFF
TGCGCCAGCAGCTACGAGACAATCCCCGAAGCTTTCTTT
>.|TRBV11-2|TRBJ1-1|.
CASSPGGGEAFF
TGTGCCAGCAGCCCGGGGGGCGGTGAAGCTTTCTTT
>.|TRBV28|TRBJ2-2|.
CASSLWRGKDTGELFF
TGTGCCAGCAGTTTATGGAGGGGGAAAGACACCGGGGAGCTGTTTTTT
>once|TRBV6-2/TRBV6-3|TRBJ1-5|.
CASSPTGGRQPQHF
TGTGCCAGCAGTCCCACTGGAGGGAGGCAGCCCCAGCATTTT
>.|TRBV5-1|TRBJ2-7|TRBD2
CASRSEVAGGVQDEQYF
TGCGCCAGCAGGTCAGAAGTTGCGGGGGGCGTCCAGGACGAGCAGTACTTC
>.|TRBV3-1/TRBV3-2|TRBJ1-1|.
CASSQPGGDTEAFF
TGTGCCAGCAGCCAACCCGGGGGGGACACTGAAGCTTTCTTT
>once|TRBV30|TRBJ1-6|.
CAWRTETYSPLHF
TGTGCCTGGAGGACAGAAACTTATTCACCCCTCCACTTT
>.|TRBV6-1|TRBJ1-5|TRBD1
CASSEIVGTGGVQPQHF
TGTGCCAGCAGTGAAATAGTAGGGACAGGGGGCGTTCAGCCCCAGCATTTT
>.|TRBV5-1|TRBJ2-7|TRBD1
CASSLEGTGDDEQYF
TGCGCCAGCAGCTTGGAGGGGACAGGGGACGACGAGCAGTACTTC
>.|TRBV5-1|TRBJ1-6|.
CASSLGMEGSPLHF
TGCGCCAGCAGCCTTGGAATGGAAGGATCACCCCTCCACTTT
>.|TRBV19|TRBJ1-5|.
CASSIWGISNQPQHF
TGTGCCAGTAGTATATGGGGAATTAGCAATCAGCCCCAGCATTTT
>.|TRBV11-2|TRBJ1-3|TRBD1
CASRTRDRRNTIYF
TGTGCCAGCAGAACACGGGACAGACGAAACACCATATATTTT
>.|TRBV15|TRBJ2-1|.
CATSRGRTYNEQFF
TGTGCCACCAGCAGAGGCCGGACCTACAATGAGCAGTTCTTC
>.|TRBV12-3/TRBV12-4|TRBJ1-5|.
CASSPDSNQPQHF
TGTGCCAGCAGTCCTGATAGCAATCAGCCCCAGCATTTT
>.|TRBV28|TRBJ1-1|TRBD1
CASTRGKGMPNTEAFF
TGTGCCAGCACCAGGGGGAAGGGGATGCCGAACACTGAAGCTTTCTTT
>.|TRBV5-1|TRBJ1-1|TRBD1
CASRIQGANTEAFF
TGCGCCAGCAGGATACAGGGGGCTAACACTGAAGCTTTCTTT
>.|TRBV5-6|TRBJ1-1|TRBD1
CASSPGTGYANTEAFF
TGTGCCAGCAGCCCCGGGACAGGGTATGCGAACACTGAAGCTTTCTTT
>once|TRBV7-2|TRBJ2-2|TRBD1
CASSLEGQGTGELFF
TGTGCCAGCAGCTTAGAGGGACAGGGGACCGGGGAGCTGTTTTTT